This TCR beta chain is from a study of memory CD4+ T cells and cytomegalovirus serostatus. The sort gate was single viable CD3+CD4+CD8-CD45RO+ cells for memory CD4+ T cells. The CDR3 totals 12 residues. Germline-derived CDR1 and CDR2 are MGHRA and YSYEKL. Trimming cost V 4 bases and J 6 bases, with 8 bases left between them. Authors' data handling: Out-of-frame sequences were removed, leaving a few million distinct TCRbeta sequences. Here immunoSEQ multiplex PCR was the method, and the copy in TCRdb shows in-frame clones only, minus some. V, J and clone size derive from that table, while D and trimming were established from the DNA sequence. The sample lists 45,000 to 55,000 clones, around 82% occurring once.

This chain links TRBV4-1 with TRBJ2-3, with D unclear. The sequence came from an adult in good health and CMV-seronegative. The sequencing input was memory CD4+ T cells from blood. The CDR3 loop is CASSRRSDTQYF. CDR3 coding DNA: TGCGCCAGCAGCCGCCGATCGGATACGCAGTATTTT.